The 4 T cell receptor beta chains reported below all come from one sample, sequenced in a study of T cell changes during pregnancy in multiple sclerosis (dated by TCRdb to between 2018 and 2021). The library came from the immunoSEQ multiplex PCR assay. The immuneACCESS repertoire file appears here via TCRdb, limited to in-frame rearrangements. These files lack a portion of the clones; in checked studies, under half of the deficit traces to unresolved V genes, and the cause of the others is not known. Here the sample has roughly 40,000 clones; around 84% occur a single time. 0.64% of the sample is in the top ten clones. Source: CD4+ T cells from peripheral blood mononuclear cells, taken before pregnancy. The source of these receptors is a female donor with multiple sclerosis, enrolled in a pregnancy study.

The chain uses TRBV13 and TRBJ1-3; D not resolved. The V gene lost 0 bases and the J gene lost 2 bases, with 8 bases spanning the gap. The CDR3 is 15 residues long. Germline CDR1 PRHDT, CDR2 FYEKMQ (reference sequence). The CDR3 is CASSLGLGTGNTIYF. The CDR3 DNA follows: TGTGCCAGCAGCTTAGGCCTGGGCACTGGAAACACCATATATTTT.

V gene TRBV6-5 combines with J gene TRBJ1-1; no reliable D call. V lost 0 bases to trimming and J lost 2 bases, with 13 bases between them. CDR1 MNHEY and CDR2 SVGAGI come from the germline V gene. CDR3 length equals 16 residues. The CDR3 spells CASSYSFGVFNTEAFF. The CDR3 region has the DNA TGTGCCAGCAGTTACTCTTTCGGGGTGTTTAACACTGAAGCTTTCTTT.

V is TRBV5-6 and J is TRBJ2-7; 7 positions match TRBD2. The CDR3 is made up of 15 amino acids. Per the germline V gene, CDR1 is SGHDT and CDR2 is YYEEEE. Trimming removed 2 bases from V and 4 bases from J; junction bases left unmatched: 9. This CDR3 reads CASSFGREVVYEQYF. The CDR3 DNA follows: TGTGCCAGCAGCTTCGGACGGGAGGTCGTGTACGAGCAGTACTTC.

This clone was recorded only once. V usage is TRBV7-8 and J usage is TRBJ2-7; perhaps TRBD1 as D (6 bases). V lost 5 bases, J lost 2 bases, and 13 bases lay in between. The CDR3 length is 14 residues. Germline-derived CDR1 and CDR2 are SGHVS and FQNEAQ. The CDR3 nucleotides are TGTGCCAGCAGCACCAGACAGGAACCCTACGAGCAGTACTTC. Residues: CASSTRQEPYEQYF.